The 23 T cell receptor beta chains below come from one sample, sequenced in a study of T cell responses to AZD1222 COVID-19 vaccine. The protocol was immunoSEQ multiplex PCR, while the TCRdb copy is restricted to in-frame clones and leaves out a portion. The sample has over 120,000 clones, approximately 86% seen once; the top ten hold approximately 4.7%. The material was peripheral blood, obtained 28 days after the second AZD1222 dose. Source of these receptors: an adult who received the AZD1222 COVID-19 vaccine.

With regard to this clone: This specimen includes other DNA sequences encoding the same CDR3. The chain couples TRBV19 to TRBJ1-5; no firm D call. Trimming took off 1 base at V and 6 bases at J, with 4 bases between the two ends. This CDR3 is 12 amino acids long. Germline V CDR1 and CDR2: LNHDA, SQIVND (reference sequence). The CDR3 DNA sequence: TGTGCCAGTAGTATAGTCGGTCAGCCCCAGCATTTT. Protein: CASSIVGQPQHF.

The CDR3, as DNA: TGTGCCAGCAGCCCCGCCCCCAATCAGCCCCAGCATTTT. Its protein product is CASSPAPNQPQHF. The chain combines TRBV9 with TRBJ1-5; no reliable D call. V lost 4 bases and J 3 bases, leaving 8 bases between the germline ends. The CDR3 runs 13 residues. CDR1 is SGDLS, CDR2 YYNGEE, per germline.

The J gene is TRBJ1-2, the V gene TRBV7-9, with 9 nucleotides matching TRBD1. The CDR3 has 15 amino acids. Looked up from germline, CDR1 is SEHNR and CDR2 is FQNEAQ (reference sequence). With V trimmed by 6 bases and J by 4 bases, 9 bases remained unmatched. The DNA of the CDR3 is TGTGCCAGCAGGCCTACAGGGGGCGAGGGCTATGGCTACACCTTC. This encodes CASRPTGGEGYGYTF.

V is TRBV11-2 and J is TRBJ2-3; 8 bases map to TRBD2. The CDR3 extends over 16 amino acids. The germline V gene encodes CDR1 SGHAT and CDR2 FQNNGV. V dropped 5 bases and J dropped 2; count of bases not matched to a gene: 9. The CDR3 sequence: CASSVLAGRFTDTQYF. The CDR3 DNA follows: TGTGCCAGCAGCGTCCTAGCGGGCCGCTTCACAGATACGCAGTATTTT.

In its sample, this clone was seen once. The chain links TRBV6-4 to TRBJ1-2; D is perhaps TRBD1 (6 bases). The CDR3 extends over 14 amino acids. Between the trimmed V and J ends, which lost 3 bases and 8 bases, there was a span of 16 bases. The V gene's germline CDR1 is MRHNA and CDR2 SNTAGT. CDR3 sequence: CASSEGAVSSGYTF. CDR3 sequence (DNA): TGTGCCAGCAGTGAGGGGGCGGTTTCGTCAGGCTACACCTTC.

In this sample, this clone turned up a few times. The V call is TRBV2, the J call TRBJ2-1; TRBD2 aligns across 10 bases. The CDR3 spans 21 residues. The germline V gene has CDR1 SNHLY and CDR2 FYNNEI. With V trimmed by 2 bases and J by 0 bases, 16 bases remained unmatched. Here the CDR3 DNA reads TGTGCCAGCAGTGAAAGGCGAGCTAGCGGGAGAGGCCCGAGCTCCTACAATGAGCAGTTCTTC. Its translation is CASSERRASGRGPSSYNEQFF. Filled out from reference TRBV2 and TRBJ2-1, the complete variable domain reads EPEVTQTPSHQVTQMGQEVILRCVPISNHLYFYWYRQILGQKVEFLVSFYNNEISEKSEIFDDQFSVERPDGSNFTLKIRSTKLEDSAMYFCASSERRASGRGPSSYNEQFFGPGTRLTVL.

This clone appeared a single time. This sequence joins TRBV12-3 or TRBV12-4 and TRBJ2-5; no reliable D call. This CDR3 has 12 residues. Trimming stripped 6 bases from V and 3 bases from J, with 8 bases between. As DNA, the CDR3 is TGTGCCAGCAGAGTGGCGAAAGAGACCCAGTACTTC. As protein: CASRVAKETQYF.

The chain is built from TRBV30 and TRBJ2-1; tentatively, D is TRBD1 or TRBD2 (5 bases each). The germline CDR1 and CDR2 sequences are GTSNPN and SVGIG (reference sequence). V was clipped by 2 bases and J by 0 bases, with 17 bases between them. The CDR3 loop spans 17 amino acids. The DNA for the CDR3 is TGTGCCTGGAGTCTACTTCGGTCAGGGAGCTCCTACAATGAGCAGTTCTTC. It translates to CAWSLLRSGSSYNEQFF.

Concerning this clone: Sequence at one end of the junction differs from germline and may be a read error. V usage is TRBV7-8 and J usage is TRBJ2-2; perhaps D is TRBD1 or TRBD2 (5 bases each). This CDR3 contains 15 residues. Germline-derived CDR1 and CDR2 are SGHVS and FQNEAQ. As DNA, the CDR3 is TGTGCCAGCAGCTTAAACCCGGTAGGGACCGGGAAGCTGTTTTTT. Translated, it gives CASSLNPVGTGKLFF.

This chain uses TRBV15 with TRBJ2-7; 9 bases agree with TRBD1. J was trimmed by 2 bases and V by 1 base; bases with no gene match: 3. Germline V CDR1 and CDR2: LNHNV, YYDKDF (reference sequence). The CDR3 contains 15 residues. The CDR3: CATSRGGQGTYEQYF. The CDR3 region has the DNA TGTGCCACCAGCAGAGGGGGACAGGGAACCTACGAGCAGTACTTC.

This sequence joins TRBV11-3 and TRBJ2-2; D is ambiguous. V was clipped by 2 bases and J by 2 bases, with 15 bases between them. From germline, CDR1 is SGHNT and CDR2 YENEEA. This CDR3 has 17 amino acids. CDR3 sequence reads: CASSLSYPPFNTGELFF. DNA for the CDR3: TGTGCCAGCAGCTTAAGTTATCCCCCATTTAACACCGGGGAGCTGTTTTTT. Looking up the rest from reference TRBV11-3 and TRBJ2-2 gives the full variable domain: EAGVVQSPRYKIIEKKQPVAFWCNPISGHNTLYWYLQNLGQGPELLIRYENEEAVDDSQLPKDRFSAERLKGVDSTLKIQPAELGDSAVYLCASSLSYPPFNTGELFFGEGSRLTVL.

This clone appeared a few times. V gene TRBV18 combines with J gene TRBJ2-3, with no clear D. This CDR3 has 14 residues. Germline V gene sequence: CDR1 KGHSH, CDR2 LQKENI. The V end was cut by 3 bases, the J end by 3 bases, with 10 bases between. The CDR3 loop reads CASSPSALTDTQYF. The CDR3, as DNA: TGTGCCAGCTCACCTTCGGCCCTGACAGATACGCAGTATTTT.

This clone was observed a handful of times. The chain carries TRBV4-2 and TRBJ2-7; the match to TRBD2 covers 12 bases. This CDR3 spans 16 amino acids. Germline values: CDR1 LGHNA, CDR2 YNFKEQ. The V and J ends lost 1 base and 4 bases, in that order; junction bases with no gene match: 5. The CDR3 nucleotides read TGTGCCAGCAGCCAAGGCACTAGCGGGGGGCCATACGAGCAGTACTTC. It encodes CASSQGTSGGPYEQYF.

This clone was seen more than once but under ten times. This chain links TRBV3-1 (or the pseudogene TRBV3-2) with TRBJ1-6; a possible D gene is TRBD1 (5 bases). CDR3 size: 15 residues. CDR1 and CDR2 (germline): LGHDT, YNNKEL (reference sequence). Deletions cut 5 bases from V and 0 bases from J, with 8 bases between. CDR3 sequence: CASSEGSSYNSPLHF. The CDR3 nucleotides read TGTGCCAGCAGCGAGGGGAGCTCCTATAATTCACCCCTCCACTTT.

This chain joins TRBV5-1 and TRBJ2-1; 9 bases are shared with TRBD1. The CDR3 has 16 amino acids. V shed 0 bases, J shed 1 base, and the junction held 2 bases outside the gene matches. In germline, CDR1 is SGHRS, CDR2 YFSETQ. The CDR3 region is CASSLGGQGSYNEQFF. The CDR3 nucleotides read TGCGCCAGCAGCTTGGGGGGACAGGGTTCCTACAATGAGCAGTTCTTC.

This rearrangement joins TRBV30 to TRBJ1-1; D is unresolved. The germline V gene has CDR1 GTSNPN and CDR2 SVGIG (reference sequence). The length of the CDR3 is 13 residues. With 3 bases removed from V and 1 base from J, the gap between germline ends came to 9 bases. This chain's CDR3 is CAWSQMGNTEAFF. CDR3 in DNA: TGTGCCTGGAGCCAAATGGGGAACACTGAAGCTTTCTTT. The full variable domain, its missing parts supplied by reference TRBV30 and TRBJ1-1, is SQTIHQWPATLVQPVGSPLSLECTVEGTSNPNLYWYRQAAGRGLQLLFYSVGIGQISSEVPQNLSASRPQDRQFILSSKKLLLSDSGFYLCAWSQMGNTEAFFGQGTRLTVV.

This clone was detected only once. The rearrangement uses TRBV5-4 and TRBJ2-5; 12 bases map to TRBD2. This CDR3 region has 15 residues. Trimming at V came to 3 bases and at J to 2 bases, leaving 2 bases not matched to a gene. CDR1 and CDR2 from the germline V gene are SGHNT and YYREEE (reference sequence). Here the CDR3 DNA reads TGTGCCAGCAGCTCCGGGACTAGCGGGCAAGAGACCCAGTACTTC. Its protein product is CASSSGTSGQETQYF.

The chain joins TRBV6-6 to TRBJ1-2; D might be TRBD1 (5 bases). Germline V gene data show CDR1 as MNHNY and CDR2 as SVGAGI (reference sequence). The CDR3 is 14 residues long. V dropped 8 bases and J dropped 2 bases, with 15 bases sitting between them. CDR3 region: CASQRTRDNYGYTF. The DNA of the CDR3 is TGTGCCAGCCAAAGAACCCGGGACAACTATGGCTACACCTTC.

J is TRBJ1-2 and V is TRBV30; D is ambiguous. Trimming took 3 bases from V and 5 from J, leaving 22 bases between them. Germline CDR1 GTSNPN, CDR2 SVGIG (reference sequence). This CDR3 spans 16 amino acids. CDR3 DNA: TGTGCCTGGAGCCTCCAGATTCAGGTGGAGTTATATGGCTACACCTTC. As protein: CAWSLQIQVELYGYTF.

This sequence joins TRBV10-2 and TRBJ1-2; TRBD1 matches 7 bases. V lost 2 bases and J lost 4; bases outside the gene matches: 7. This CDR3 is 15 amino acids long. The V gene's germline CDR1 is WSHSY and CDR2 SAAADI. The CDR3 bases are TGCGCCAGCAGTGAGAATGGGGACAGCCCCTATGGCTACACCTTC. Protein: CASSENGDSPYGYTF.

This chain joins TRBV6-5 and TRBJ1-6; perhaps TRBD1 as D (5 bases). Germline CDR1 is MNHEY and CDR2 is SVGAGI. The V end lost 7 bases, the J end lost 4 bases, and 8 bases lay between the germline ends. The CDR3 length is 13 residues. The DNA of the CDR3 is TGTGCCAGCATAGGGGTGTATAATTCACCCCTCCACTTT. Its translation is CASIGVYNSPLHF.

The chain is built from TRBV5-4 and TRBJ1-2; 10 bases align to TRBD1. CDR3 length equals 14 residues. The germline V gene has CDR1 SGHNT and CDR2 YYREEE (reference sequence). Trimming cost V 3 bases and J 8 bases; bases outside gene matches: 7. The CDR3 nucleotides read TGTGCCAGCAGCTCGGGACAGGGGAGTGGCGGCTACACCTTC. Translated, it gives CASSSGQGSGGYTF.

This clone occurred once. DNA for the CDR3: TGCAGCACTAATGGACAACGAGAGACCCAGTACTTC. This gives the protein CSTNGQRETQYF. The chain employs TRBV29-1 and TRBJ2-5; maybe TRBD1 (5 bases). V dropped 8 bases and J dropped 4 bases, with 14 bases sitting between them. Germline V gene sequence: CDR1 SQVTM, CDR2 ANQGSEA. This CDR3 comprises 12 residues.